A selection of T cell receptor beta chains follows, all from one sample in a study of blood T cell repertoires in COVID-19. Sequencing was performed with immunoSEQ multiplex PCR; in TCRdb, only in-frame clones are kept and a portion is missing. Among around 470,000 clones, about 91% were seen once, and the ten largest hold approximately 0.9%. The sequenced material came from peripheral blood. All receptors come from a young man with COVID-19, enrolled during active disease. CDR3s include the opening cysteine and the closing phenylalanine or tryptophan. Each record gives: J gene, V gene, D gene, CDR3 protein. The D gene is left open where the match is weak.

TRBJ1-6 | TRBV11-2 | TRBD1 | CASSAHRQGTQSPLHF
TRBJ2-1 | TRBV3-1/TRBV3-2 | NA | CASSQQGNEQFF
TRBJ2-1 | TRBV5-1 | TRBD2 | CASSLVVAGEGNEQFF
TRBJ2-5 | TRBV5-5 | TRBD2 | CASSLLAGQETQYF
TRBJ2-2 | TRBV14 | NA | CASSRVGGANTGELFF
TRBJ1-2 | TRBV7-9 | NA | CASTQTGTPNYGYTF
TRBJ1-5 | TRBV24-1 | TRBD1 | CATSESTGDQPQHF
TRBJ2-7 | TRBV4-1 | TRBD1 | CASRQGQGSFYEQYF
TRBJ2-7 | TRBV3-1/TRBV3-2 | NA | CASSQAYGYEQYF
TRBJ1-1 | TRBV28 | NA | CASRPSDGRETEAFF
TRBJ1-5 | TRBV2 | TRBD1 | CASSRQGLGNQPQHF
TRBJ1-3 | TRBV19 | NA | CASRTGLSGNTIYF
TRBJ2-7 | TRBV27 | NA | CASSTTFVSDYEQYF
TRBJ2-1 | TRBV19 | NA | CASSIGLTNYNEQFF
TRBJ1-6 | TRBV28 | NA | CASSLRGYNSPLHF
TRBJ1-4 | TRBV30 | NA | CAWSRGEKLFF
TRBJ1-3 | TRBV19 | NA | CASSITGSGNTIYF
TRBJ1-2 | TRBV6-4 | NA | CASRKGLQKGGYTF
TRBJ2-7 | TRBV19 | NA | CASTPAGASYEQYF
TRBJ2-5 | TRBV18 | TRBD1 | CASSPPGQGAETQYF
TRBJ2-1 | TRBV19 | TRBD1 | CASGQGHEQFF
TRBJ2-1 | TRBV5-5 | TRBD2 | CASSFGLAGVSYNEQFF
TRBJ2-5 | TRBV29-1 | TRBD2 | CSTLATGGIETQYF
TRBJ2-1 | TRBV9 | NA | CASSVGDSHNEQFF
TRBJ2-2 | TRBV10-2 | NA | CAGLPFGTDTGELFF
TRBJ2-2 | TRBV5-1 | NA | CASSQDGRDTGELFF
TRBJ2-3 | TRBV9 | NA | CASSHNADTQYF
TRBJ2-1 | TRBV7-9 | NA | CASSLGQGNEQFF
TRBJ2-2 | TRBV6-1 | TRBD1 | CASSAPGGKNTGELFF
TRBJ1-4 | TRBV7-9 | TRBD1 | CASSLAAGGPSNEKLFF
TRBJ1-5 | TRBV6-2/TRBV6-3 | NA | CASSYGGSNQPQHF
TRBJ2-3 | TRBV30 | NA | CACARGSPSTDTQYF
TRBJ2-2 | TRBV27 | NA | CASSFRTGELFF
TRBJ2-7 | TRBV4-1 | TRBD2 | CASSQDLSPHMTSCYEQYF
TRBJ1-5 | TRBV19 | NA | CASTPGQRDQPQHF
TRBJ1-6 | TRBV4-2 | TRBD1 | CASSQSGQGDNSPLHF
TRBJ1-2 | TRBV19 | NA | CASSVATGNVGYTF
TRBJ2-2 | TRBV4-1 | NA | CASGLDSYTGELFF
TRBJ2-5 | TRBV19 | TRBD2 | CASSISLAGDQYF
TRBJ2-5 | TRBV7-6 | NA | CASTPLTNTETQYF